Listed below are T cell receptor beta chains from one sample, sequenced in a study of blood T cell repertoires in COVID-19. The assay was immunoSEQ multiplex PCR, and TCRdb's table has in-frame clones only and misses some. Of around 25,000 clones listed, 86% were seen once; the top ten hold 5% to 6%. Material: peripheral blood. The origin of the receptors is a man aged 50 or older with active COVID-19. CDR3s include the opening cysteine and the closing phenylalanine or tryptophan. Fields, in order: D gene, J gene, V gene, CDR3 length, clone size, CDR3 protein, CDR3 DNA. The D gene is left open where the match is weak. Some rows have no size entry. The others give once, few or many, or a class for an expanded clone.

D gene: .; J gene: TRBJ2-7; V gene: TRBV21-1; CDR3 length: 18; clone size: .; CDR3 protein: CASSKSTVVGREYYEQYF; CDR3 DNA: TGTGCCAGCAGCAAAAGTACCGTTGTAGGGCGGGAGTACTACGAGCAGTACTTC
D gene: .; J gene: TRBJ2-1; V gene: TRBV9; CDR3 length: 12; clone size: .; CDR3 protein: CASSPGGNEQFF; CDR3 DNA: TGTGCCAGCAGCCCCGGAGGCAATGAGCAGTTCTTC
D gene: .; J gene: TRBJ2-2; V gene: TRBV5-4; CDR3 length: 13; clone size: .; CDR3 protein: CASSLVSAGELFF; CDR3 DNA: TGTGCCAGCAGCTTGGTTTCGGCCGGGGAGCTGTTTTTT
D gene: TRBD2; J gene: TRBJ2-1; V gene: TRBV4-1; CDR3 length: 17; clone size: few; CDR3 protein: CASSQDRASGTYNEQFF; CDR3 DNA: TGCGCCAGCAGCCAAGATCGCGCTAGCGGGACCTACAATGAGCAGTTCTTC
D gene: TRBD2; J gene: TRBJ2-1; V gene: TRBV7-2; CDR3 length: 14; clone size: .; CDR3 protein: CASMSSGGFSEQFF; CDR3 DNA: TGTGCCAGCATGTCTAGCGGGGGCTTCAGTGAGCAGTTCTTC
D gene: TRBD1; J gene: TRBJ2-1; V gene: TRBV2; CDR3 length: 13; clone size: .; CDR3 protein: CASTRQGWDEQFF; CDR3 DNA: TGTGCCAGCACGAGACAGGGGTGGGATGAGCAGTTCTTC
D gene: TRBD1; J gene: TRBJ1-2; V gene: TRBV6-6; CDR3 length: 16; clone size: .; CDR3 protein: CASRGGTGDPNYGYTF; CDR3 DNA: TGTGCCAGCAGGGGGGGGACAGGGGATCCTAACTATGGCTACACCTTC
D gene: .; J gene: TRBJ2-3; V gene: TRBV4-3; CDR3 length: 14; clone size: .; CDR3 protein: CASSRSGGGDTQYF; CDR3 DNA: TGCGCCAGCAGTCGATCCGGGGGTGGAGATACGCAGTATTTT
D gene: TRBD2; J gene: TRBJ2-3; V gene: TRBV5-6; CDR3 length: 16; clone size: .; CDR3 protein: CASSLGLAGTPDTQYF; CDR3 DNA: TGTGCCAGCAGCTTGGGACTAGCGGGGACGCCAGATACGCAGTATTTT
D gene: TRBD2; J gene: TRBJ2-1; V gene: TRBV5-1; CDR3 length: 14; clone size: .; CDR3 protein: CASSFPLAGEEQFF; CDR3 DNA: TGCGCCAGCAGCTTTCCACTAGCGGGAGAAGAGCAGTTCTTC
D gene: TRBD1; J gene: TRBJ1-5; V gene: TRBV27; CDR3 length: 16; clone size: few; CDR3 protein: CASSPTTGTANQPQHF; CDR3 DNA: TGTGCCAGCAGTCCAACCACCGGGACAGCGAATCAGCCCCAGCATTTT
D gene: TRBD2; J gene: TRBJ2-7; V gene: TRBV5-4; CDR3 length: 15; clone size: .; CDR3 protein: CASSALAGGDYEQYF; CDR3 DNA: TGTGCCAGCAGCGCCCTAGCGGGGGGAGACTACGAGCAGTACTTC
D gene: .; J gene: TRBJ1-2; V gene: TRBV10-3; CDR3 length: 16; clone size: once; CDR3 protein: CAISESVGGSWYGYTF; CDR3 DNA: TGTGCCATCAGTGAGTCGGTCGGGGGAAGTTGGTATGGCTACACCTTC
D gene: .; J gene: TRBJ1-1; V gene: TRBV13; CDR3 length: 13; clone size: .; CDR3 protein: CASSPRGETEAFF; CDR3 DNA: TGTGCCAGCAGCCCCAGGGGTGAAACTGAAGCTTTCTTT
D gene: .; J gene: TRBJ2-3; V gene: TRBV6-6; CDR3 length: 16; clone size: .; CDR3 protein: CASSYAVGGMTDTQYF; CDR3 DNA: TGTGCCAGCAGTTACGCAGTTGGGGGGATGACAGATACGCAGTATTTT
D gene: TRBD2; J gene: TRBJ2-5; V gene: TRBV7-2; CDR3 length: 19; clone size: .; CDR3 protein: CASSLGGFRERGYQETQYF; CDR3 DNA: TGTGCCAGCAGCTTAGGAGGGTTCCGGGAGCGGGGGTACCAAGAGACCCAGTACTTC
D gene: TRBD2; J gene: TRBJ2-5; V gene: TRBV4-2; CDR3 length: 16; clone size: .; CDR3 protein: CASSPGTSGGVETQYF; CDR3 DNA: TGTGCCAGCAGCCCCGGGACTAGCGGGGGGGTGGAGACCCAGTACTTC
D gene: .; J gene: TRBJ1-5; V gene: TRBV7-2; CDR3 length: 14; clone size: .; CDR3 protein: CASSKGGSNQPQHF; CDR3 DNA: TGTGCCAGCAGCAAGGGAGGATCCAATCAGCCCCAGCATTTT
D gene: TRBD1; J gene: TRBJ2-7; V gene: TRBV29-1; CDR3 length: 15; clone size: .; CDR3 protein: CSVINPGQGDREQYF; CDR3 DNA: TGCAGCGTCATTAATCCGGGACAGGGGGATCGCGAGCAGTACTTC
D gene: .; J gene: TRBJ2-1; V gene: TRBV5-6; CDR3 length: 15; clone size: .; CDR3 protein: CASSPQGISYNEQFF; CDR3 DNA: TGTGCCAGCAGCCCACAGGGAATCTCCTACAATGAGCAGTTCTTC
D gene: TRBD1; J gene: TRBJ1-1; V gene: TRBV10-3; CDR3 length: 13; clone size: once; CDR3 protein: CAIRTGGNTEAFF; CDR3 DNA: TGTGCCATCAGGACAGGGGGCAACACTGAAGCTTTCTTT
D gene: .; J gene: TRBJ1-2; V gene: TRBV7-3; CDR3 length: 13; clone size: .; CDR3 protein: CASSLLPGEGYTF; CDR3 DNA: TGTGCCAGCAGCTTACTTCCTGGGGAGGGCTACACCTTC
D gene: TRBD2; J gene: TRBJ2-7; V gene: TRBV2; CDR3 length: 15; clone size: .; CDR3 protein: CASTPGLAGTSRAYF; CDR3 DNA: TGTGCCAGCACCCCCGGACTAGCGGGAACAAGCCGGGCGTACTTC
D gene: .; J gene: TRBJ2-2; V gene: TRBV4-3; CDR3 length: 15; clone size: once; CDR3 protein: CASSEVTGSAGELFF; CDR3 DNA: TGCGCCAGCAGCGAGGTAACAGGGTCGGCCGGGGAGCTGTTTTTT
D gene: .; J gene: TRBJ2-7; V gene: TRBV18; CDR3 length: 16; clone size: once; CDR3 protein: CASSPPAPGYPHEQYF; CDR3 DNA: TGTGCCAGCTCACCACCGGCCCCAGGGTATCCCCACGAGCAGTACTTC
D gene: TRBD2; J gene: TRBJ2-5; V gene: TRBV27; CDR3 length: 16; clone size: few; CDR3 protein: CASSLKAGGFRETQYF; CDR3 DNA: TGTGCCAGCAGTTTAAAGGCGGGGGGATTTCGAGAGACCCAGTACTTC
D gene: .; J gene: TRBJ2-1; V gene: TRBV18; CDR3 length: 14; clone size: .; CDR3 protein: CASSPTAAYNEQFF; CDR3 DNA: TGTGCCAGCTCACCGACAGCAGCCTACAATGAGCAGTTCTTC
D gene: .; J gene: TRBJ1-2; V gene: TRBV7-2; CDR3 length: 13; clone size: few; CDR3 protein: CASSTDTNYGYTF; CDR3 DNA: TGTGCCAGCAGCACGGACACCAACTATGGCTACACCTTC
D gene: .; J gene: TRBJ2-4; V gene: TRBV2; CDR3 length: 15; clone size: .; CDR3 protein: CASTFEQGTPNIQYF; CDR3 DNA: TGTGCCAGCACCTTCGAACAGGGGACTCCAAACATTCAGTACTTC